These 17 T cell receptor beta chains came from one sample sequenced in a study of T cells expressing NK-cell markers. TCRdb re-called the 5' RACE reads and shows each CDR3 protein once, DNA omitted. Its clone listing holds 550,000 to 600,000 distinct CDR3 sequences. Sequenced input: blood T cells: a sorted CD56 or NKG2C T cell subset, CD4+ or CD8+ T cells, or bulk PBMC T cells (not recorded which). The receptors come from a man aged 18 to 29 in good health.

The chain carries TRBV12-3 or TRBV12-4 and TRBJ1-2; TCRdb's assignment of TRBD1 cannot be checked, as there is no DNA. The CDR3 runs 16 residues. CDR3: CASSPGGGTANYGYTF.

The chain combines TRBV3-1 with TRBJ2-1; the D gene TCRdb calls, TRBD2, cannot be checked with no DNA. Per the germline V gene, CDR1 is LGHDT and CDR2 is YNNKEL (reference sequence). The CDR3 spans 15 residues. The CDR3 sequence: CASSQDALAYNEQFF.

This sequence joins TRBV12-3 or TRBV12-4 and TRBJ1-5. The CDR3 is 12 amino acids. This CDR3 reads CASLRGNQPQHF.

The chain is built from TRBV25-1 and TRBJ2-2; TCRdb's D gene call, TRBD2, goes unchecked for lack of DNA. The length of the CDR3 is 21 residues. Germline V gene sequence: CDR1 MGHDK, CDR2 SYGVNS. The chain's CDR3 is CASSEWGNRQGGTRNTGELFF.

This chain's CDR3 is CASSLGSPGGYYNEQFF. J is TRBJ2-1 and V is TRBV28; TCRdb's assignment of TRBD2 cannot be checked, as there is no DNA. The CDR3 has 17 amino acids. CDR1 MDHEN and CDR2 SYDVKM come from the germline V gene.

The CDR3 spells CASSEGGMRAYQPSEQYF. The gene calls are TRBV25-1 and TRBJ2-7; TCRdb selects TRBD2, and the lack of DNA leaves this call unchecked. The V gene's germline CDR1 is MGHDK and CDR2 SYGVNS. The CDR3 spans 18 residues.

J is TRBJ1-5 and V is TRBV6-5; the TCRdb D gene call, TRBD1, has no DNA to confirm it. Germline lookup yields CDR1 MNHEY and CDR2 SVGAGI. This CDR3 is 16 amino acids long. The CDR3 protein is CASSRAGDYSNQPQHF.

This chain's CDR3 is CATSDLGQAQPQHF. The rearrangement joins TRBV24-1 to TRBJ1-5; TCRdb picks TRBD1, but there is no DNA to check that call. This CDR3 comprises 14 residues. The germline gives CDR1 KGHDR, CDR2 SFDVKD.

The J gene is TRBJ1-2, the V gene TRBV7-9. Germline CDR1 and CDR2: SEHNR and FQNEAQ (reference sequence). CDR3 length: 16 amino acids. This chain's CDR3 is CASSFGDGGDNYGYTF.

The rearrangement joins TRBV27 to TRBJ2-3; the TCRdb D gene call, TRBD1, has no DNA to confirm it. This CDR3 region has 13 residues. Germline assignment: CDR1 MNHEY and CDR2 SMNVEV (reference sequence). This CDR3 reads CASNSPGTDTQYF.

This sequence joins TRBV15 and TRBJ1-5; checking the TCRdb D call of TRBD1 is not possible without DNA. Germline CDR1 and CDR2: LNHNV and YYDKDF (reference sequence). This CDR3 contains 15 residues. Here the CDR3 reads CATSGRTVANQPQHF.

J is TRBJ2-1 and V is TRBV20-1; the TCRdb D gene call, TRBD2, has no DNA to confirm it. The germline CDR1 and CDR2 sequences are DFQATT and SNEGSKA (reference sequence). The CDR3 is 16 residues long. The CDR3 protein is CSARVFLAGVSNEQFF.

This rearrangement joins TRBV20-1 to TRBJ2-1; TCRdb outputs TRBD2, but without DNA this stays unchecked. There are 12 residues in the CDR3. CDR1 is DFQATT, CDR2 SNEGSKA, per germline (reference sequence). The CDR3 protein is CSASLAGYEQFF.

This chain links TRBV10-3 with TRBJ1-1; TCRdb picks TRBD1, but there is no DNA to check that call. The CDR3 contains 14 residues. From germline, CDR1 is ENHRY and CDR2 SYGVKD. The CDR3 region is CAIRSRDNNTEAFF.

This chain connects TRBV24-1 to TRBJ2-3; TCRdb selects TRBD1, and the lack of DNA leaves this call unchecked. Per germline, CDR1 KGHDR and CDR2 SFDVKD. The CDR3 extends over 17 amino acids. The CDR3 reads CATSDFGAVRGGDTQYF.

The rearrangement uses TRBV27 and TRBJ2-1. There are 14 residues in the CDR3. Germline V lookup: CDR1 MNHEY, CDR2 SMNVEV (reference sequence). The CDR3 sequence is CASRGLSSYNEQFF.

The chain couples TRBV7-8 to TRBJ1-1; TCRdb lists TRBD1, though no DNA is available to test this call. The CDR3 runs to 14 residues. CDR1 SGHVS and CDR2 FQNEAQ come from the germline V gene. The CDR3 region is CASSLVKAGTEAFF.